A single sample gave rise to the 4 T cell receptor beta chains below, sequenced in a study of shared clonotypes between healthy human individuals (dated by TCRdb to the early 2020s). To prepare the library, the immunoSEQ multiplex PCR assay was applied. In its TCRdb copy, this immuneACCESS table keeps in-frame sequences only and misses some clones. Where compared with another copy, unresolved V genes explain less than half of these, and the others have no known cause. This sample is represented by some 2.1 million clones; less than 95% of them were singletons. About 1.1% of the sample belongs to the ten largest clones. CD8 naive samples were obtained by positive selection for CCR7 among CD45RO-negative cells, yielding a CD45RA+CCR7+ population from which TemRA cells were excluded. The sequenced material came from naive CD8+ T cells sorted from blood. According to the study, the label for this sample's cell subset or site signals: CD45RA+CCR7+. The receptor set was obtained from a man aged 18 to 35 in good health.

A note on this clone: Other DNA sequences of this sample code for an identical CDR3. The V gene is TRBV6-1, the J gene TRBJ2-7; D ambiguous. Deletions cut 1 base from V and 3 bases from J, with 7 bases between. Germline V gene lookup returns CDR1 MNHNS and CDR2 SASEGT. This CDR3 has 13 amino acids. The DNA of the CDR3 is TGTGCCAGCAGTGAAGATGGCAGCTACGAGCAGTACTTC. Its protein is CASSEDGSYEQYF.

The chain has TRBV27 and TRBJ2-1; D might be TRBD1 (6 bases). The CDR3 is 14 amino acids. V was shortened by 5 bases and J by 7 bases, with 15 bases between the two germline ends. Germline V gene sequence: CDR1 MNHEY, CDR2 SMNVEV (reference sequence). The CDR3 here is CASSLGARGNEQFF. CDR3 DNA: TGTGCCAGCAGTCTAGGCGCTAGGGGGAATGAGCAGTTCTTC.

This chain uses TRBV19 with TRBJ2-7, with 8 bases matching TRBD1. The CDR3 has 16 residues. Germline V lookup: CDR1 LNHDA, CDR2 SQIVND (reference sequence). After removal of 3 bases from V and 2 bases from J, the junction contained 9 bases not matched to a gene. CDR3 protein: CASSMGPGTGTYEQYF. Here the CDR3 DNA reads TGTGCCAGTAGTATGGGACCCGGGACAGGTACCTACGAGCAGTACTTC. The complete variable domain, with remaining parts taken from reference TRBV19 and TRBJ2-7, reads DGGITQSPKYLFRKEGQNVTLSCEQNLNHDAMYWYRQDPGQGLRLIYYSQIVNDFQKGDIAEGYSVSREKKESFPLTVTSAQKNPTAFYLCASSMGPGTGTYEQYFGPGTRLTVT.

This clone was seen just once. The V gene is TRBV29-1, the J gene TRBJ1-2, with unresolved D. The CDR3 has 14 amino acids. V was clipped by 3 bases and J by 0 bases, with 11 bases between them. Germline V gene lookup returns CDR1 SQVTM and CDR2 ANQGSEA. The CDR3 nucleotides are TGCAGCGTTGACAACGGGATCTCTAACTATGGCTACACCTTC. This codes for CSVDNGISNYGYTF.